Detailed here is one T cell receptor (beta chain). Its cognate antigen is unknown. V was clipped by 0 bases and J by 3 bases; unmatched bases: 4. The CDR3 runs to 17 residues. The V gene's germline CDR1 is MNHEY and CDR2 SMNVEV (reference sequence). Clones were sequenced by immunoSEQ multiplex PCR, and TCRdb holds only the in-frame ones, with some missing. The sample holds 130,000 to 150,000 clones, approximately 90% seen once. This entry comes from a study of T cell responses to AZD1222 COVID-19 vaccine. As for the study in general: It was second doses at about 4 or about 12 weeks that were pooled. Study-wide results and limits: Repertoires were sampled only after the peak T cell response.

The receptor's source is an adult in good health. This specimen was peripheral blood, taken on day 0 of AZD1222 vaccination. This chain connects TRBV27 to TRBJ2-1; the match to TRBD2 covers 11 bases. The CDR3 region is CASSLSGSGRVYNEQFF. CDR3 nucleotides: TGTGCCAGCAGTTTATCGGGTAGCGGGAGGGTCTACAATGAGCAGTTCTTC.